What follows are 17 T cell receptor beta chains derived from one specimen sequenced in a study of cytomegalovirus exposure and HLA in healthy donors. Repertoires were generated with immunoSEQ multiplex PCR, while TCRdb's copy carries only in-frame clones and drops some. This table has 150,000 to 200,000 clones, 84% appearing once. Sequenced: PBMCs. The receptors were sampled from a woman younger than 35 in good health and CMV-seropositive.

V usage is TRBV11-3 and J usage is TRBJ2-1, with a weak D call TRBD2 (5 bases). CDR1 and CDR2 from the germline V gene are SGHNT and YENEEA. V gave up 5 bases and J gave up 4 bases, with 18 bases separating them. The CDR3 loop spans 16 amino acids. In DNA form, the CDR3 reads TGTGCCAGCAGCCGAACTTCGGGAATAGAATACAATGAGCAGTTCTTC. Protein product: CASSRTSGIEYNEQFF.

The CDR3 spells CASSVDRWLNGYTF. Written as DNA, the CDR3 is TGTGCCAGCAGCGTAGACCGGTGGTTGAACGGCTACACCTTC. This sequence joins TRBV7-2 and TRBJ1-2; D ambiguous. The germline V gene encodes CDR1 SGHTA and CDR2 FQGNSA. The CDR3 sequence is 14 residues long. V lost 5 bases to trimming and J lost 8 bases, with 18 bases between them.

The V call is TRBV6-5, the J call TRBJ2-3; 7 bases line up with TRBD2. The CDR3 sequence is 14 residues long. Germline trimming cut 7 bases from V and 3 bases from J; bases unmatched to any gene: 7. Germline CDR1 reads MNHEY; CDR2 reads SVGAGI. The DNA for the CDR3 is TGTGCCAGCACCAGCAGCGGGGCGACAGATACGCAGTATTTT. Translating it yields CASTSSGATDTQYF.

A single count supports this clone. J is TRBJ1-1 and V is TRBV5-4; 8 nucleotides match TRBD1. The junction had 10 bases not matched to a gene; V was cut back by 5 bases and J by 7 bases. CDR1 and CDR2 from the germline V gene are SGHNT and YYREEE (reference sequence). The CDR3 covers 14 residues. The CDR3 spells CASSSRGRKGEAFF. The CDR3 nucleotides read TGTGCCAGCAGTTCCAGGGGGCGCAAGGGTGAAGCTTTCTTT.

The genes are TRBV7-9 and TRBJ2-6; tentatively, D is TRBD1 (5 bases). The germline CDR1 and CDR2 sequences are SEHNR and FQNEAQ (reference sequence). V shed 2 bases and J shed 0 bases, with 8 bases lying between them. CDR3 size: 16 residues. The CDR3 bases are TGTGCCAGCAGCTTAATCAGGGACTCTGGGGCCAACGTCCTGACTTTC. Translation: CASSLIRDSGANVLTF.

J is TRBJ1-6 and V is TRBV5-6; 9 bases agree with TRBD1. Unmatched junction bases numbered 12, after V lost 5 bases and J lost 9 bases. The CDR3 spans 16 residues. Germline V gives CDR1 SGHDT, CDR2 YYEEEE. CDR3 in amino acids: CASSSLGQGGISPLHF. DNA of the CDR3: TGTGCCAGCAGTTCGTTGGGACAGGGAGGAATTTCACCCCTCCACTTT.

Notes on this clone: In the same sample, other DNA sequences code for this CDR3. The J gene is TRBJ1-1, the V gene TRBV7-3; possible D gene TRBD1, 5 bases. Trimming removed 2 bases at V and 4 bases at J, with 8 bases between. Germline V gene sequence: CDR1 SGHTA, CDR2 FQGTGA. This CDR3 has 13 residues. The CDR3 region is CASSLGGSTEAFF. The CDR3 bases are TGTGCCAGCAGCTTAGGGGGGTCCACTGAAGCTTTCTTT.

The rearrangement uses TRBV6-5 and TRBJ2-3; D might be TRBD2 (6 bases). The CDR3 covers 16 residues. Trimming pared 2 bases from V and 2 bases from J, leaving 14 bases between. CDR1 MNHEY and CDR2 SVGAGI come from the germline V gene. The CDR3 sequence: CASSYRDSLITDTQYF. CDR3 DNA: TGTGCCAGCAGTTACAGGGACTCACTTATCACAGATACGCAGTATTTT.

The CDR3 DNA is TGTGCCAGCAGCTTAATGGACAGGAACAATGAGCAGTTCTTC. Translating it yields CASSLMDRNNEQFF. V is TRBV11-2 and J is TRBJ2-1, with 7 bases fitting TRBD1. V gave up 2 bases and J gave up 5 bases; unmatched junction bases: 3. This CDR3 comprises 14 residues. Germline values: CDR1 SGHAT, CDR2 FQNNGV.

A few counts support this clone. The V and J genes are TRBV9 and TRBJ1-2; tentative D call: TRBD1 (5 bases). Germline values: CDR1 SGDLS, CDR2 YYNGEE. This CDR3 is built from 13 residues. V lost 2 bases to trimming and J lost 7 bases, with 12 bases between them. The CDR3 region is CASSVGGRSGYTF. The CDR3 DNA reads TGTGCCAGCAGCGTCGGGGGTAGGAGTGGCTACACCTTC.

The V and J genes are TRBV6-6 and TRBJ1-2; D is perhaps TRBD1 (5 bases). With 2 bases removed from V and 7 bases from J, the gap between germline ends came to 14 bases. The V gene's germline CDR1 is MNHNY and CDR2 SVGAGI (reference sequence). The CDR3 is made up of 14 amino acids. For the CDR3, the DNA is TGTGCCAGCAGTTACGGGACTGGAAATAGTGGCTACACCTTC. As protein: CASSYGTGNSGYTF.

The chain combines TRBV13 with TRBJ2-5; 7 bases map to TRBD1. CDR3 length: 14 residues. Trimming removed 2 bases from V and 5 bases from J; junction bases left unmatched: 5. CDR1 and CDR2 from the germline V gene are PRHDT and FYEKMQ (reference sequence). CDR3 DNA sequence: TGTGCCAGCAGCTTAAGACAGGGCGGGGAGACCCAGTACTTC. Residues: CASSLRQGGETQYF.

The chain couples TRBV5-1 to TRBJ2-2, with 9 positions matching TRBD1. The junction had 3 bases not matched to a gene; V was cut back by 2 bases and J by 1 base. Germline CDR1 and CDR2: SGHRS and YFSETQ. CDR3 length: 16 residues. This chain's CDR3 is CASSLQGAQNTGELFF. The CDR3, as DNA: TGCGCCAGCAGCTTACAGGGGGCGCAGAACACCGGGGAGCTGTTTTTT.

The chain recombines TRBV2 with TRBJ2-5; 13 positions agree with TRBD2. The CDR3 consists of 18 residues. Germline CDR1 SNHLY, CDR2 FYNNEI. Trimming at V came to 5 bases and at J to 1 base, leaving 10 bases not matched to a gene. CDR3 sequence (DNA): TGTGCCAGCAGTCCTCCGGGACTAGCGGGGCGATTCCAAGAGACCCAGTACTTC. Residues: CASSPPGLAGRFQETQYF.

The CDR3 bases are TGTGCCAGCAGCTCGACGTTGGACGCGGGGGAAGGGGAGCAGTTCTTC. Translation gives CASSSTLDAGEGEQFF. The chain combines TRBV7-6 with TRBJ2-1, with 7 bases lining up with TRBD2. Germline CDR1 reads SGHVS; CDR2 reads FNYEAQ. Losses at the gene ends were 4 bases for V and 10 bases for J; bases not matched to a gene: 16. This CDR3 is 16 amino acids long.

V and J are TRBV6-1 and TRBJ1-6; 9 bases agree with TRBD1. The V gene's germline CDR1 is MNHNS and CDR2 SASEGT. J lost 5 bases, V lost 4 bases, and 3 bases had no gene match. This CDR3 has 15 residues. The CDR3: CASSAGTGNNSPLHF. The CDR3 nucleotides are TGTGCCAGCAGTGCCGGGACAGGGAATAATTCACCCCTCCACTTT.

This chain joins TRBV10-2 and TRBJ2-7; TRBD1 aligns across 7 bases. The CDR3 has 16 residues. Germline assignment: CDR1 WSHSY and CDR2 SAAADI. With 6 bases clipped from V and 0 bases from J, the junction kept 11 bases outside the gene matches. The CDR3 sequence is CASSERTGYSSYEQYF. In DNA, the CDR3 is TGCGCCAGCAGCGAGAGGACAGGATATAGCTCCTACGAGCAGTACTTC.